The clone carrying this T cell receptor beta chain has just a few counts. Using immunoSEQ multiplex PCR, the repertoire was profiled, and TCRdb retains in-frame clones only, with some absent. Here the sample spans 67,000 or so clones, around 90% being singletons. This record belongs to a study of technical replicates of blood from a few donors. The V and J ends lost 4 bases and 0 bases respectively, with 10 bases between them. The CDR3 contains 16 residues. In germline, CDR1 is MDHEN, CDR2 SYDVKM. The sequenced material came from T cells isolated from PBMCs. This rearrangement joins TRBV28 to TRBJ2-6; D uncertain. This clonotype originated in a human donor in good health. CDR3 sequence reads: CASSSGSRSGANVLTF. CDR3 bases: TGTGCCAGCAGTTCCGGTTCGCGCTCTGGGGCCAACGTCCTGACTTTC. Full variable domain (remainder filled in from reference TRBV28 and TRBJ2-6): DVKVTQSSRYLVKRTGEKVFLECVQDMDHENMFWYRQDPGLGLRLIYFSYDVKMKEKGDIPEGYSVSREKKERFSLILESASTNQTSMYLCASSSGSRSGANVLTFGAGSRLTVL.